Sequencing of this T cell receptor (beta chain) was carried out in a study of shared clonotypes between healthy human individuals. This CDR3 contains 14 residues. Per germline, CDR1 LNHNV and CDR2 YYDKDF (reference sequence). Deletions cut 5 bases from V and 2 bases from J, with 13 bases between. Each of the donors was a healthy adult who was HIV-negative and had not had a recent acute infection or vaccination. Caucasian adults living in Nashville, Tennessee, provided all samples. Unsorted PBMC DNA was run through sequencing on ten immunoSEQ deep assay plates. Profiling relied on immunoSEQ multiplex PCR, and the TCRdb table lists in-frame clones only, not all of them. The table has 400,000 to 600,000 clones, 70% to 80% seen once.

The receptor's source is a woman aged 40 to 49 in good health. Some clones in this sample may be carry-over from other donors' samples. The V and J genes are TRBV15 and TRBJ2-7, with a tentative D call TRBD2 (6 bases). Material for sequencing was PBMCs. The CDR3 reads CATSPRDSAYEQYF. DNA for the CDR3: TGTGCCACCAGCCCCCGGGACTCAGCCTACGAGCAGTACTTC.